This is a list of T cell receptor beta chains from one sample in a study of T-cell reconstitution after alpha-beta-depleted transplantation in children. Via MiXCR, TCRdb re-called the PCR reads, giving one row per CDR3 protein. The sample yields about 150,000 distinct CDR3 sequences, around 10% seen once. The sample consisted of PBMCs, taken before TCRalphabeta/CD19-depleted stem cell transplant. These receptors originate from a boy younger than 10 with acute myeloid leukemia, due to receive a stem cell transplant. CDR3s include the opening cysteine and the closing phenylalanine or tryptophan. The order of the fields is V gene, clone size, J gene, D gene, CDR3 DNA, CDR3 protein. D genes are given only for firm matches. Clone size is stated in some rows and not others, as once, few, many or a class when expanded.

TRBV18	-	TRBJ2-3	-	TGTGCCAGCTCACCATGGGGTACGCAGTATTTT	CASSPWGTQYF
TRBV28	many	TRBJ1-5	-	TGTGCCAGCTCCCGGGCGTGGGGGGCTCGGCACCAGCCCCAGCATTTT	CASSRAWGARHQPQHF
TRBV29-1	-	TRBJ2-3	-	TGCAGCGTTGGGTCATTCTGGGACGGCACACATACGCAGTATTTT	CSVGSFWDGTHTQYF
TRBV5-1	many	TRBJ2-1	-	TGCGCCAGCAGCCCCGAGACCTACAATGAGCAGTTCTTT	CASSPETYNEQFF
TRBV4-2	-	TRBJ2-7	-	TGTGCCATGGGCCCTGGGCTGGCGATCGTCTCCTACGGGCAGTACTTC	CAMGPGLAIVSYGQYF
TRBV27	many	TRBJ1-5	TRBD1	TGTGCCAGCAGTTCGCTGTCGACAGGGGAGGCTCAGCCCCAGCATTTT	CASSSLSTGEAQPQHF
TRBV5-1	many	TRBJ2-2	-	TGCGCCAGCAGCTTGGATGTTTTGTACGCTTCAAGCACCGGGGAGCTGTTTTTT	CASSLDVLYASSTGELFF
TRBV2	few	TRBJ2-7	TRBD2	TGTGCCAGCGGGGGAGGGATTGAAGGACTAGCGGGATCCTACGAGCAGTACTTC	CASGGGIEGLAGSYEQYF
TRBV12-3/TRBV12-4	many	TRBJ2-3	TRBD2	TGTGCCAGCAGTACCCAACCTAGCGGGAGGCGAGATACGCAGTATTTT	CASSTQPSGRRDTQYF
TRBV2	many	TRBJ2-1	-	TGTGCCAGCAGTGAAGTTGATAGCTCCTACAATGAGCAGTTCTTC	CASSEVDSSYNEQFF
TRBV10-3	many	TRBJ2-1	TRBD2	TGTGCCGTCGGACTAGCTGGTGAGCAGTTCTTC	CAVGLAGEQFF
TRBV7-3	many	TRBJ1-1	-	TGTGCCAGCAGGGGCGGGGCTTACACTGAAGCTTTCTTT	CASRGGAYTEAFF
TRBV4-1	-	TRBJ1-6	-	TGCGCCAGCAGCCAAGGGAGTTCACCCCTCCACTTT	CASSQGSSPLHF
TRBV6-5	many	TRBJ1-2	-	TGTGCCAGCAGTTACTCGATGTACGCTGACCTGGGGGACTATGGCTACACCTTC	CASSYSMYADLGDYGYTF
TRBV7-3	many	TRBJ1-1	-	TGTGCCAGCAGCTTAGAACGGGGCGCAAACACTGAAGCTTTCTTT	CASSLERGANTEAFF
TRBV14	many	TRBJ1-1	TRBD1	TGTGCCAGCAGCCGCCGGTGGGCAGGGGGATTGGGAGCTGAAGCTTTCTTT	CASSRRWAGGLGAEAFF
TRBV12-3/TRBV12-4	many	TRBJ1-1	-	TGTGCCAGCAGCCTGAGGGGTTCCGGGCGAGAAGCTTTCTTT	CASSLRGSGREAFF